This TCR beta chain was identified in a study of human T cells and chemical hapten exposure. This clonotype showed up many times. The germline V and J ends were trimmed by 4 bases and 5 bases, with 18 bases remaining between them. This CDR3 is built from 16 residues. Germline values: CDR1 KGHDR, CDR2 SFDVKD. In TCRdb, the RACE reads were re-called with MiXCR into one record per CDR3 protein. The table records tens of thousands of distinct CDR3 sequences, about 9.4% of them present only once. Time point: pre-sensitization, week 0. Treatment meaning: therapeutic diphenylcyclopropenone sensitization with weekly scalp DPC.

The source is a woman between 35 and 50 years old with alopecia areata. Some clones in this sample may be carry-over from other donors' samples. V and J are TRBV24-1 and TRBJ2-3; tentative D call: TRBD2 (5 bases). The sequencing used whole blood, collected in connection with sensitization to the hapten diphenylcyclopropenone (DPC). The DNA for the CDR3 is TGTGCCACCAGTGACCCCCAAAAGGGAGCAAGAGATACGCAGTATTTT. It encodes CATSDPQKGARDTQYF.